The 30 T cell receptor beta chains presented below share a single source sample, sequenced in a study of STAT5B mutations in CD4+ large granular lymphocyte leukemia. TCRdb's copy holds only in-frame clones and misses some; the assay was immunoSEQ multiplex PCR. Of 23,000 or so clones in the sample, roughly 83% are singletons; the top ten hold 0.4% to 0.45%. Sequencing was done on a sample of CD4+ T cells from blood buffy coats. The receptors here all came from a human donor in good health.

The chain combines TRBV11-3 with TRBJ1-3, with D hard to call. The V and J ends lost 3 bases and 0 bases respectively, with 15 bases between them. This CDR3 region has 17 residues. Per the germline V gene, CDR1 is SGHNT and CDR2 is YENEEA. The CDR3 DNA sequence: TGTGCCAGCAGCTTTGAGGGCGGCGGTGTCTCTGGAAACACCATATATTTT. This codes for CASSFEGGGVSGNTIYF. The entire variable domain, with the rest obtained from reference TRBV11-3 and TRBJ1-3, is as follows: EAGVVQSPRYKIIEKKQPVAFWCNPISGHNTLYWYLQNLGQGPELLIRYENEEAVDDSQLPKDRFSAERLKGVDSTLKIQPAELGDSAVYLCASSFEGGGVSGNTIYFGEGSWLTVV.

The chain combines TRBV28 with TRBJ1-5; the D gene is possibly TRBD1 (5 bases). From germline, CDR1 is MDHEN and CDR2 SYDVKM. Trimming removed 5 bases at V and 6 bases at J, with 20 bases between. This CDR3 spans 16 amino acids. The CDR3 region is CASSQPNRQLGQPQHF. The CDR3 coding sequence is TGTGCCAGCAGTCAGCCAAATAGACAGTTAGGTCAGCCCCAGCATTTT.

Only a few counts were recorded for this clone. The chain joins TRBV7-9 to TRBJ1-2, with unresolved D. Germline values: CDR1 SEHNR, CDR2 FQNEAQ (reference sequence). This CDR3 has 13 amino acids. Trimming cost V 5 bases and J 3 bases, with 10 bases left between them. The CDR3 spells CASSKLDHYGYTF. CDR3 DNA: TGTGCCAGCAGCAAATTGGATCACTATGGCTACACCTTC.

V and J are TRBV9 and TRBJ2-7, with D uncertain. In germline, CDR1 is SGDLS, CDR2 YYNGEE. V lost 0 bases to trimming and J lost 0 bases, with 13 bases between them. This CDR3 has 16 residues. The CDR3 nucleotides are TGTGCCAGCAGCGTAGACGGCTCGTGGAGCTCCTACGAGCAGTACTTC. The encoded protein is CASSVDGSWSSYEQYF.

CDR3 sequence: CASSPDRMDTEAFF. CDR3 bases: TGCGCCAGCAGCCCGGACAGAATGGACACTGAAGCTTTCTTT. The V gene is TRBV5-1, the J gene TRBJ1-1, with D possibly matching TRBD1 (6 bases). CDR3 length: 14 residues. Trimming stripped 4 bases from V and 3 bases from J, with 13 bases between. The V gene's germline CDR1 is SGHRS and CDR2 YFSETQ.

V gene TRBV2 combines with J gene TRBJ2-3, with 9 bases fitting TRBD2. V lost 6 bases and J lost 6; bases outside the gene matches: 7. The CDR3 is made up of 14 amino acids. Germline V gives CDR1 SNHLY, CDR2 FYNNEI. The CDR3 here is CASRGPSGTDTQYF. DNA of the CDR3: TGTGCCAGCAGGGGGCCTAGCGGGACTGATACGCAGTATTTT.

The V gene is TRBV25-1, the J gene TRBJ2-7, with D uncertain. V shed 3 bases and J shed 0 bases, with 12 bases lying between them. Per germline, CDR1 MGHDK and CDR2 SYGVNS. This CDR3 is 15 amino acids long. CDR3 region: CASSDLTKRSYEQYF. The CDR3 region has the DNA TGTGCCAGCAGTGACCTGACCAAGCGCTCCTACGAGCAGTACTTC.

CDR3 sequence: CASRRTQQALNYGYTF. The DNA for the CDR3 is TGTGCCAGCAGGAGGACCCAACAGGCCCTGAACTATGGCTACACCTTC. The chain employs TRBV28 and TRBJ1-2; tentative D call: TRBD1 (5 bases). The CDR3 runs to 16 residues. Germline CDR1 and CDR2: MDHEN and SYDVKM. V was clipped by 6 bases and J by 2 bases, with 19 bases between them.

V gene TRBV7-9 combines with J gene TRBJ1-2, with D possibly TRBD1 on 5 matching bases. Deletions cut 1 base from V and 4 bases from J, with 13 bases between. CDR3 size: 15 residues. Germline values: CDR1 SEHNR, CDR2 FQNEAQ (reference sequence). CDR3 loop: CASSLGGVHLYGYTF. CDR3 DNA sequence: TGTGCCAGCAGCTTAGGGGGCGTACACCTCTATGGCTACACCTTC.

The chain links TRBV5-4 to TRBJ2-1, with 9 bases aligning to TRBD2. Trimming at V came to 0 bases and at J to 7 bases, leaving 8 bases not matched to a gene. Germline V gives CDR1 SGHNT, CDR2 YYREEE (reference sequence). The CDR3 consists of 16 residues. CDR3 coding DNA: TGTGCCAGCAGCTTGGAAGTTGTAGCGGGAGAGAATGAGCAGTTCTTC. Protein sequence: CASSLEVVAGENEQFF.

The CDR3 reads CASSLQRSYGYTF. The CDR3 DNA sequence: TGTGCCAGCAGCTTACAACGATCCTATGGCTACACCTTC. The rearrangement links TRBV6-5 to TRBJ1-2, with unresolved D. CDR3 length: 13 residues. From germline, CDR1 is MNHEY and CDR2 SVGAGI. V lost 6 bases and J lost 4, with 12 bases in between.

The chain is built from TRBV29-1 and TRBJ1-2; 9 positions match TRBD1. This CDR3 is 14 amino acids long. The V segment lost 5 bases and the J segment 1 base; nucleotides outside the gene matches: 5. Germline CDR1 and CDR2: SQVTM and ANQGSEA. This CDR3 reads CSVSRTGDNYGYTF. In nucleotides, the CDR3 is TGCAGCGTTTCGAGGACAGGGGATAACTATGGCTACACCTTC.

The CDR3 reads CASSVGTSPLSTDTQYF. The CDR3 DNA sequence: TGTGCCAGCAGCGTGGGGACTAGCCCCCTTAGCACAGATACGCAGTATTTT. The chain couples TRBV9 to TRBJ2-3, with 9 bases identical to TRBD2. The germline V gene has CDR1 SGDLS and CDR2 YYNGEE. The V gene end was trimmed by 2 bases and the J gene end by 0 bases; junction bases not matched to a gene: 7. CDR3 size: 17 residues.

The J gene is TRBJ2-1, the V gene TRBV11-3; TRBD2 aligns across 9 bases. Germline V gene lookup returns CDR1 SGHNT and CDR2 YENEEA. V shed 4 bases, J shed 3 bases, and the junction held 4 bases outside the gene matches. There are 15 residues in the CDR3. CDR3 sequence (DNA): TGTGCCAGCAGCTGGCGGGAGGGATACTACAATGAGCAGTTCTTC. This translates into CASSWREGYYNEQFF.

In DNA, the CDR3 is TGTGCCAGCAGTCCCTCGAGGGACGGGACCCAGTACTTC. Protein product: CASSPSRDGTQYF. This chain uses TRBV11-3 with TRBJ2-5; D is possibly TRBD1 or TRBD2 (5 bases each). The CDR3 extends over 13 amino acids. Germline lookup yields CDR1 SGHNT and CDR2 YENEEA. Trimming took 6 bases from V and 7 from J, leaving 15 bases between them.

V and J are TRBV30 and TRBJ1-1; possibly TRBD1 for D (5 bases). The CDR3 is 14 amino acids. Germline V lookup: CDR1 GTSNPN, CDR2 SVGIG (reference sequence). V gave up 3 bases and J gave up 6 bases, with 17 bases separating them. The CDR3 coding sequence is TGTGCCTGGAGCCTCAAACAGGCCAGGGCTGAAGCTTTCTTT. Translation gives CAWSLKQARAEAFF.

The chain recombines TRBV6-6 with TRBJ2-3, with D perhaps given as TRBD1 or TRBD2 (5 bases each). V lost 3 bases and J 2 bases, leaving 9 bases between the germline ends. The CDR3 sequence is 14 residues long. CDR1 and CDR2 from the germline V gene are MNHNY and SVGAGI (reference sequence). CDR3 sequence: CASSYGTNTDTQYF. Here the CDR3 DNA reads TGTGCCAGCAGTTATGGGACCAACACAGATACGCAGTATTTT.

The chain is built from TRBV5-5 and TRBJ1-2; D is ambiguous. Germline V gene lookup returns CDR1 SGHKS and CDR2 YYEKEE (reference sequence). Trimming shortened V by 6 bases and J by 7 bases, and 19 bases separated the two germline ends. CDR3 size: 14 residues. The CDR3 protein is CASTLILSSGGYTF. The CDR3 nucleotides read TGTGCCAGCACCTTAATTTTGAGCAGTGGTGGCTACACCTTC.

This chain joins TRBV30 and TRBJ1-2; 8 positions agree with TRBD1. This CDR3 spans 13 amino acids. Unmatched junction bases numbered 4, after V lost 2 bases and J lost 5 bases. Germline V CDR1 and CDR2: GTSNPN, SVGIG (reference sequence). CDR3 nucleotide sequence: TGTGCCTGGAGTCCATGGACAGGGTATGGCTACACCTTC. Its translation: CAWSPWTGYGYTF.

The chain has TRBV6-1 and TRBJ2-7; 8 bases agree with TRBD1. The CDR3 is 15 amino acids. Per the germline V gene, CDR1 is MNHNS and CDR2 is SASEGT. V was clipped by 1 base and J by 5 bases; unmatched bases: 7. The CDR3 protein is CASSEGWTGSNEQYF. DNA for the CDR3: TGTGCCAGCAGTGAAGGGTGGACAGGGAGCAACGAGCAGTACTTC.

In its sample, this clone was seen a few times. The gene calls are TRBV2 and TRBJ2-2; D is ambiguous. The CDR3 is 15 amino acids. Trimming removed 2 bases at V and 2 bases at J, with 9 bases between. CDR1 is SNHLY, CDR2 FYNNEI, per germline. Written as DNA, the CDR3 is TGTGCCAGCAGTGAATTAGGGATCAACACCGGGGAGCTGTTTTTT. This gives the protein CASSELGINTGELFF.

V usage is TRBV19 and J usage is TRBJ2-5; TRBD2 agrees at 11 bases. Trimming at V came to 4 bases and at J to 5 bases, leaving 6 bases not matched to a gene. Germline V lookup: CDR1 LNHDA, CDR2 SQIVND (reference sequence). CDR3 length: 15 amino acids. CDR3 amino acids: CASSTLAGGQETQYF. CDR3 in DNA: TGTGCCAGTAGTACCTTAGCGGGAGGGCAGGAGACCCAGTACTTC.

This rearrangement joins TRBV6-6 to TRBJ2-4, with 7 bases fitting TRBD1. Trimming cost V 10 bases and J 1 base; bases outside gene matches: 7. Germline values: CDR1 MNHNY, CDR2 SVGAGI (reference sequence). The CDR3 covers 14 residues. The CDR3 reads CATQGGGAKNIQYF. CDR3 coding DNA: TGTGCCACCCAAGGGGGCGGGGCCAAAAACATTCAGTACTTC.

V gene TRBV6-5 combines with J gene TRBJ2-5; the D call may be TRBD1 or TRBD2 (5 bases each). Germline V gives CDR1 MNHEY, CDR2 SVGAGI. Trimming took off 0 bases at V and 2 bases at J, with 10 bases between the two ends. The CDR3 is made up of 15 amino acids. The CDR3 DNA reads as TGTGCCAGCAGTTACTCAGAGGGGTCGCAAGAGACCCAGTACTTC. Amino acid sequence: CASSYSEGSQETQYF.

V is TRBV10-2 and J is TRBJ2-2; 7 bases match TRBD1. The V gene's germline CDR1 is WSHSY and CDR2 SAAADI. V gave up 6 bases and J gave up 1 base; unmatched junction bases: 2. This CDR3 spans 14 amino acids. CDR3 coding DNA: TGCGCCAGCAGAAGGACAGGGAACACCGGGGAGCTGTTTTTT. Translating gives CASRRTGNTGELFF.

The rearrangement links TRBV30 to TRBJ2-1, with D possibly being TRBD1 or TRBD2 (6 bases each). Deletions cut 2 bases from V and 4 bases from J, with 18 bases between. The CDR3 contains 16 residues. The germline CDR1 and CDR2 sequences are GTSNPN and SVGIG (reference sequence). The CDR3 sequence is CAWSNRVLAWYNEQFF. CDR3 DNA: TGTGCCTGGAGTAACAGGGTGCTAGCGTGGTACAATGAGCAGTTCTTC.

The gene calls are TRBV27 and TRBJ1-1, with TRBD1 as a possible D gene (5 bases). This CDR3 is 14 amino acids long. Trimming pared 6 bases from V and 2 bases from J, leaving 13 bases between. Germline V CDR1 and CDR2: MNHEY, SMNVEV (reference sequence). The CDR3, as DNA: TGTGCCAGCAGGCCTTCCGGGGGAAACACTGAAGCTTTCTTT. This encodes CASRPSGGNTEAFF.

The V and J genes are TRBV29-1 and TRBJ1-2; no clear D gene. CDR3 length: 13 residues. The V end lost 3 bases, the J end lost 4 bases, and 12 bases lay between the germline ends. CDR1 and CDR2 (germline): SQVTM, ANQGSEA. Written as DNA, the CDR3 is TGCAGCGTTGACGCGAACAGCCTCTATGGCTACACCTTC. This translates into CSVDANSLYGYTF.

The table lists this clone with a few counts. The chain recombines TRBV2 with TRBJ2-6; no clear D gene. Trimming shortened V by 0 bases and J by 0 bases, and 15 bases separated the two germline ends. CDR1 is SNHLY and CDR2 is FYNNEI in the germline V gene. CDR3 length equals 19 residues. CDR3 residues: CASSEASPLFISGANVLTF. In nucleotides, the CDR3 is TGTGCCAGCAGTGAAGCGTCTCCCCTCTTCATCTCTGGGGCCAACGTCCTGACTTTC.

The CDR3 DNA follows: TGTGCCAGCAGCTTAGATTCGTATTACGAGCAGTACTTC. Amino acid sequence: CASSLDSYYEQYF. The chain recombines TRBV11-2 with TRBJ2-7, with D hard to call. Germline V lookup: CDR1 SGHAT, CDR2 FQNNGV. The V gene lost 0 bases and the J gene lost 4 bases, with 7 bases spanning the gap. CDR3 size: 13 residues.